This TCR beta chain was documented in a study of cytomegalovirus exposure and HLA in healthy donors. Comments on this clone: The antigen remains unidentified.

PCR primers comprised 60 Vbeta and 13 Jbeta primers. The repertoire was sequenced with immunoSEQ multiplex PCR; TCRdb's copy has only in-frame clones and lacks some. The sample records about 200,000 clones, more than 65% being singletons. Study-level findings and limits: It was approximately 170 TCR beta chains that were listed as cytomegalovirus-associated. Researchers had no immune exposure information except CMV serostatus available.

This CDR3 comprises 16 residues. J was trimmed by 3 bases and V by 5 bases; bases with no gene match: 9. Germline V gene lookup returns CDR1 MDHEN and CDR2 SYDVKM. The chain is built from TRBV28 and TRBJ2-3; 9 positions match TRBD1. Specimen: PBMCs. The clonotype comes from a girl aged 5-17 years in good health and CMV-seropositive. The CDR3 coding sequence is TGTGCCAGCAGTCTGGCACAGGGGGCTGGAACAGATACGCAGTATTTT. It translates to CASSLAQGAGTDTQYF.